The clone carrying this T cell receptor beta chain was recorded only once. This record comes from a study of blood T cell repertoires in COVID-19. Turning to the study itself: COVID-19 samples from acute and convalescent phases originated in the United States, Italy and Spain.

Trimming left V 7 bases short and J 3 bases short, with 8 bases between. From germline, CDR1 is SNHLY and CDR2 FYNNEI. This CDR3 is 12 amino acids long. As originally analysed: From reference gene primer amplification, estimates of nucleated cell counts were derived. Generated by immunoSEQ multiplex PCR, the TCRdb table keeps only in-frame clones and is missing some. V, J and clone size were drawn from that table, and D and trimming were deduced from the DNA. The table lists fewer than 250,000 clones, 82% of them singletons. The V gene is TRBV2, the J gene TRBJ2-3; D perhaps matches TRBD2 (6 bases). Specimen: peripheral blood. The sequence was obtained from a woman in her seventies with acute or convalescent COVID-19. CDR3 DNA sequence: TGTGCCAGCATGGGGGGAACAGATACGCAGTATTTT. It yields the protein CASMGGTDTQYF.